A single T cell receptor beta chain is shown here with its context. Use of 60 Vbeta and 13 Jbeta primers characterized the PCR. Profiling relied on immunoSEQ multiplex PCR, and the TCRdb table lists in-frame clones only, not all of them. The sample holds over 110,000 clones, around 78% seen once. The source of the sample is a study of cytomegalovirus exposure and HLA in healthy donors. The germline CDR1 and CDR2 sequences are KGHSH and LQKENI. V was pared by 3 bases and J by 1 base, with 4 bases between. CDR3 length equals 13 residues. This clonotype was sampled from a woman aged 40 to 50 in good health and CMV-seropositive. The rearrangement uses TRBV18 and TRBJ2-4; the D is unclear. The sample consisted of PBMCs. In DNA, the CDR3 is TGTGCCAGCTCACCGAGGGCCAAAAACATTCAGTACTTC. It specifies CASSPRAKNIQYF.